This TCR beta chain was retrieved from a study of T cell repertoires in cytomegalovirus infection. Study details: Matching HLA type and CMV infection were both indicated by public TCR beta signatures. Study-wide results and caveats: Carriers of CMV and the relevant HLA type were discriminated by public TCR beta frequency. Across the ex vivo response, the dominant clonotypes were HLA-C-restricted CMV-specific TCR beta clonotypes.

As to this clonotype: The antigen remains unidentified.

Germline loops: CDR1 SGHVS, CDR2 FQNEAQ. The CDR3 runs to 14 residues. Trimming cost V 4 bases and J 8 bases; bases outside gene matches: 10. Using its own MiXCR run on the reads, TCRdb lists one record per CDR3 protein. The table includes fewer than 200,000 distinct CDR3 sequences, 15% to 20% detected once. V gene TRBV7-8 combines with J gene TRBJ1-2, with 7 bases lining up with TRBD1. The sample was PBMCs. The sequence was obtained from a human donor in good health (CMV status not recorded). Some clones in this sample may be carry-over from other donors' samples. CDR3 nucleotides: TGTGCCAGCAGCTCTAGACAGGGAGATATGGGCTACACCTTC. As protein: CASSSRQGDMGYTF.